This passage covers 7 T cell receptor beta chains from one sample sequenced in a study of post-analysis software for immune sequencing data. Findings of the study overall: Elevated frequency relative to controls characterized 4 or 5 TRBV segments in patients, TRBV5-6, TRBV5-1 and TRBV20-1 among them.

Antigens for these TCRs are unknown. Every TCR beta cDNA library bore unique molecular identifiers. TCRdb ran MiXCR on the PCR reads and lists one entry per CDR3 protein. There are 750,000 to 950,000 distinct CDR3 sequences in the sample; approximately 53% occur only once, and approximately 4.3% lies in the top ten. What was sequenced was blood. The receptor set was obtained from a girl aged 10 to 17 with multiple sclerosis.

This rearrangement joins TRBV19 to TRBJ1-1; D is ambiguous. The CDR3 is made up of 13 amino acids. Germline V gives CDR1 LNHDA, CDR2 SQIVND (reference sequence). V lost 3 bases to trimming and J lost 5 bases, with 10 bases between them. In nucleotides, the CDR3 is TGTGCCAGTAGTATCCCCCCGCTGACTGAAGCTTTCTTT. Protein product: CASSIPPLTEAFF.

The chain has TRBV16 and TRBJ1-2; D gene unclear. Germline V CDR1 and CDR2: KGHSY, FQNENV. Trimming removed 0 bases from V and 7 bases from J, with 9 bases in between. The CDR3 is 13 residues long. The CDR3 DNA follows: TGTGCCAGCAGCCAATCTACTGCTATTGGCTACACCTTC. It specifies CASSQSTAIGYTF.

This chain joins TRBV29-1 and TRBJ2-5, with 9 bases matching TRBD1. Losses at the gene ends were 0 bases for V and 4 bases for J; bases not matched to a gene: 9. The germline V gene encodes CDR1 SQVTM and CDR2 ANQGSEA. CDR3 length: 16 amino acids. The DNA of the CDR3 is TGCAGCGTTGAAGATAACGGGACAGGGTTAAGAGAGACCCAGTACTTC. This gives the protein CSVEDNGTGLRETQYF.

V and J are TRBV20-1 and TRBJ2-5; maybe TRBD1 (5 bases). The CDR3 extends over 14 amino acids. CDR1 is DFQATT and CDR2 is SNEGSKA in the germline V gene (reference sequence). Trimming pared 0 bases from V and 1 base from J, leaving 9 bases between. The CDR3 is CSARDGATQETQYF. CDR3 coding DNA: TGCAGTGCTAGAGATGGGGCTACCCAAGAGACCCAGTACTTC.

This clonotype was seen a handful of times. V is TRBV10-3 and J is TRBJ2-5; possible D gene TRBD2, 7 bases. Germline CDR1 and CDR2: ENHRY and SYGVKD. This CDR3 has 13 amino acids. The germline V and J ends were trimmed by 11 bases and 11 bases, with 24 bases remaining between them. The chain's CDR3 is CAARWGGEEEQYF. CDR3 coding DNA: TGTGCCGCCCGGTGGGGGGGCGAAGAGGAGCAGTACTTC.

This clonotype was observed a few times. The genes are TRBV12-3 or TRBV12-4 and TRBJ2-1; D is possibly TRBD2 (6 bases). There are 11 residues in the CDR3. Trimming shortened V by 6 bases and J by 9 bases, and 9 bases separated the two germline ends. CDR3 loop: CASSGLIEQFF. DNA for the CDR3: TGTGCCAGCAGCGGACTAATTGAGCAGTTCTTC.

The chain links TRBV18 to TRBJ1-2; D gene ambiguous. Trimming pared 0 bases from V and 8 bases from J, leaving 13 bases between. Germline assignment: CDR1 KGHSH and CDR2 LQKENI. The CDR3 totals 14 residues. This CDR3 is CASSPPLDTRGYTF. Here the CDR3 DNA reads TGTGCCAGCTCACCACCGCTCGATACAAGAGGCTACACCTTC.